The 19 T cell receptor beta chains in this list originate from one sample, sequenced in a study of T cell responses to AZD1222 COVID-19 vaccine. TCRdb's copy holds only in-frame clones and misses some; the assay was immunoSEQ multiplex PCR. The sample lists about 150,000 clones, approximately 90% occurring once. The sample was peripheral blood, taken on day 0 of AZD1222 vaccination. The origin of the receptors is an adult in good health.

The chain's CDR3 is CASSMRGYQPQHF. CDR3 sequence (DNA): TGTGCCAGTAGTATGAGGGGATATCAGCCCCAGCATTTT. The rearrangement uses TRBV19 and TRBJ1-5; a weak D match, TRBD1 (5 bases). The V end was cut by 3 bases, the J end by 5 bases, with 8 bases between. The germline V gene has CDR1 LNHDA and CDR2 SQIVND (reference sequence). This CDR3 has 13 residues.

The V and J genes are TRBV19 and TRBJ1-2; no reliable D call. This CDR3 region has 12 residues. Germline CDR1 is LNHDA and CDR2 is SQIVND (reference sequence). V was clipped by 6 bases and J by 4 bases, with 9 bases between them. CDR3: CASRTDFYGYTF. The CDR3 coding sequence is TGTGCCAGTAGGACGGATTTCTATGGCTACACCTTC.

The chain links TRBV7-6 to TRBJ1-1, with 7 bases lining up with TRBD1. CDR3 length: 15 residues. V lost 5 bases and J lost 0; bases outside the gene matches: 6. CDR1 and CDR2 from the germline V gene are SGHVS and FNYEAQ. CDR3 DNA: TGTGCCAGCAGCACCTCGACAGGGCTGAACACTGAAGCTTTCTTT. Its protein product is CASSTSTGLNTEAFF. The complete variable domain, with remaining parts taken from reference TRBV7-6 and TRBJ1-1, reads GAGVSQSPRYKVTKRGQDVALRCDPISGHVSLYWYRQALGQGPEFLTYFNYEAQQDKSGLPNDRFSAERPEGSISTLTIQRTEQRDSAMYRCASSTSTGLNTEAFFGQGTRLTVV.

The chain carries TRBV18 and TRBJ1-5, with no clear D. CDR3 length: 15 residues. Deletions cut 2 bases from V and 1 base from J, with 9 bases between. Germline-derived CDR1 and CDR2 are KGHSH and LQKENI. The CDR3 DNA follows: TGTGCCAGCTCACCATCAGGATCAAGCAATCAGCCCCAGCATTTT. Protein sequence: CASSPSGSSNQPQHF.

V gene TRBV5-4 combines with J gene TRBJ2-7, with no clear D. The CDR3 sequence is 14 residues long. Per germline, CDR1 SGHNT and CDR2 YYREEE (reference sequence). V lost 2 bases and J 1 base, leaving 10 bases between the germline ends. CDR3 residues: CASSLDSTSYEQYV. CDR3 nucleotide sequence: TGTGCCAGCAGCTTAGACTCTACTTCCTACGAGCAGTACGTC.

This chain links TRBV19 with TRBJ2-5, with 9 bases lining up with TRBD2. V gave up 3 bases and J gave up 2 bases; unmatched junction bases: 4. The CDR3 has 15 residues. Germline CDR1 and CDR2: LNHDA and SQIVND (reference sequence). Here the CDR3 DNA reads TGTGCCAGTAGTATTTTTACTAGCGGGCAAGAGACCCAGTACTTC. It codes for CASSIFTSGQETQYF. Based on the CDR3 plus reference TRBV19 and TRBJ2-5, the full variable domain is DGGITQSPKYLFRKEGQNVTLSCEQNLNHDAMYWYRQDPGQGLRLIYYSQIVNDFQKGDIAEGYSVSREKKESFPLTVTSAQKNPTAFYLCASSIFTSGQETQYFGPGTRLLVL.

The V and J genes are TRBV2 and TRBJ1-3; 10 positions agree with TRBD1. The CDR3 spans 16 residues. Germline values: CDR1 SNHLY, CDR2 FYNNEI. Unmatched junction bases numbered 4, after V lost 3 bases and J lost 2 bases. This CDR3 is CASSDGGTGAGNTIYF. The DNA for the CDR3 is TGTGCCAGCAGTGATGGGGGGACAGGGGCTGGAAACACCATATATTTT.

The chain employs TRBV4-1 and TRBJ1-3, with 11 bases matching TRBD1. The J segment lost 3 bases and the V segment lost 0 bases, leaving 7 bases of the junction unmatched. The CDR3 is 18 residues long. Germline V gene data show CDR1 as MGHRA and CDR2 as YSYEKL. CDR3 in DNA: TGCGCCAGCAGCCAAGACTCGGACAGGGGGCAAAGTGGAAACACCATATATTTT. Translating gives CASSQDSDRGQSGNTIYF.

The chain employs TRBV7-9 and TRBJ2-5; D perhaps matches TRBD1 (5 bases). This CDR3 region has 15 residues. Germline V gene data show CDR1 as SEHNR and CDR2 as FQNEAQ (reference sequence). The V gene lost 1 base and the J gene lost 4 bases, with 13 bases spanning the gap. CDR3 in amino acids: CASSLGVGPRETQYF. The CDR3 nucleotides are TGTGCCAGCAGCTTAGGGGTGGGGCCTAGAGAGACCCAGTACTTC.

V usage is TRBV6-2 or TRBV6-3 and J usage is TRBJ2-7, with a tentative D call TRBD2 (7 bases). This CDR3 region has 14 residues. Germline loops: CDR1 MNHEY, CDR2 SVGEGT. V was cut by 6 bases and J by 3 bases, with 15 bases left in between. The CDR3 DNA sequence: TGTGCCAGCAGCCCTCGGGGGGCAGACTACGAGCAGTACGTC. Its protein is CASSPRGADYEQYV.

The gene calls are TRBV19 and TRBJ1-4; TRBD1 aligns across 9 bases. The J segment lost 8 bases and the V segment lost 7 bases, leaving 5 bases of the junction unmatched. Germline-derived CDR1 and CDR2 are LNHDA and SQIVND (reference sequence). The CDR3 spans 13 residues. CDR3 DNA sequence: TGTGCCAGTAACCGGGACAGGGCGGAAAAACTGTTTTTT. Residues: CASNRDRAEKLFF.

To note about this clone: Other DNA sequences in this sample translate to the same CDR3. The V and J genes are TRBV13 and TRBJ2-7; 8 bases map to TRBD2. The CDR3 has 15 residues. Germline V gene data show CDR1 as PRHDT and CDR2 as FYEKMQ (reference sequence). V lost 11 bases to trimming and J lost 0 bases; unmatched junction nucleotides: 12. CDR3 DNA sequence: TGTGCCTCTTCACGGGGCGGGGGGAGCTCCTACGAGCAGTACTTC. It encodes CASSRGGGSSYEQYF.

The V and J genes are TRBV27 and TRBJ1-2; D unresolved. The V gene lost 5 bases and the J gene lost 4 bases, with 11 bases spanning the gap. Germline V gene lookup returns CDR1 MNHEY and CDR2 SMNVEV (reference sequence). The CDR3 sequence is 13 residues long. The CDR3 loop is CASSPGMSYGYTF. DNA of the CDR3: TGTGCCAGCAGTCCGGGGATGTCCTATGGCTACACCTTC.

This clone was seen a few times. As DNA, the CDR3 is TGTGCCAGCAGCTTGCGAATTCAGGAACCCTACTCTGGGGCCAACGTCCTGACTTTC. It specifies CASSLRIQEPYSGANVLTF. J is TRBJ2-6 and V is TRBV7-9; D unresolved. V shed 3 bases and J shed 0 bases, with 18 bases lying between them. The V gene's germline CDR1 is SEHNR and CDR2 FQNEAQ (reference sequence). The CDR3 has 19 amino acids.

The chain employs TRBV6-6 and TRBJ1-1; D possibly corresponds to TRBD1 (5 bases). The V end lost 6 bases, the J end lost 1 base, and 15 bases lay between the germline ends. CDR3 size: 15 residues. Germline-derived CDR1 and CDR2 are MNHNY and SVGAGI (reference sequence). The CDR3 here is CASRAPGETNTEAFF. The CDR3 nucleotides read TGTGCCAGCAGGGCCCCGGGGGAGACGAACACTGAAGCTTTCTTT.

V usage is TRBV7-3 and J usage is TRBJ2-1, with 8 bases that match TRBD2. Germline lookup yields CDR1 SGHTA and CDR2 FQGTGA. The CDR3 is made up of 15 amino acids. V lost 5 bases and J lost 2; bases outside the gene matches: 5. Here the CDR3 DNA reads TGTGCCAGCAGCCGGGGGGGCCGGACCTACAATGAGCAGTTCTTC. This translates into CASSRGGRTYNEQFF.

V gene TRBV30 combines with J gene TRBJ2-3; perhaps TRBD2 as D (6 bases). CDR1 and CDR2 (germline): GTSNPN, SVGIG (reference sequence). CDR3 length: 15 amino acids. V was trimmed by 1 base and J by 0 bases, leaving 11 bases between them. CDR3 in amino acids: CAWSGLGESTDTQYF. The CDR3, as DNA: TGTGCCTGGAGTGGACTAGGGGAGAGCACAGATACGCAGTATTTT.

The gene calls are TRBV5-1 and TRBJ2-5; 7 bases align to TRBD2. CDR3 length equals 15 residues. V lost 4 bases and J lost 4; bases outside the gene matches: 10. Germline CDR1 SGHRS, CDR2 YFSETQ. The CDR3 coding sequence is TGCGCCAGCAGCGCGGGGGACCGGGCCGTAGAGACCCAGTACTTC. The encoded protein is CASSAGDRAVETQYF.

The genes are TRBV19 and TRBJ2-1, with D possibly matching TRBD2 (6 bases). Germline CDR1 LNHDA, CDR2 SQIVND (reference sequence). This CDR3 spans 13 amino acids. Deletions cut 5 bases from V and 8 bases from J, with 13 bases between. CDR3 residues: CASSWGVVDEQFF. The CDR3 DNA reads TGTGCCAGTAGTTGGGGGGTGGTGGATGAGCAGTTCTTC.